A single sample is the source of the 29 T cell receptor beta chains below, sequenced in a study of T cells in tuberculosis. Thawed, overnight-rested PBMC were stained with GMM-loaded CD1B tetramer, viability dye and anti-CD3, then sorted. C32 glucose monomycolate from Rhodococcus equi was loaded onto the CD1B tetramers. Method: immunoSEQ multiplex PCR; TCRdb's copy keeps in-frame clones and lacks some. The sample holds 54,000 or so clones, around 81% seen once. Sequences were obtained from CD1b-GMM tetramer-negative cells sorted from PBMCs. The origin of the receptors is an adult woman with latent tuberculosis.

The CDR3 DNA reads TGCGCCACCAGGGACACATACACCGGGGAGCTGTTTTTT. Translating gives CATRDTYTGELFF. J is TRBJ2-2 and V is TRBV10-2; D possibly corresponds to TRBD1 (6 bases). Looked up from germline, CDR1 is WSHSY and CDR2 is SAAADI. Trimming removed 10 bases at V and 3 bases at J, with 12 bases between. The CDR3 loop spans 13 amino acids.

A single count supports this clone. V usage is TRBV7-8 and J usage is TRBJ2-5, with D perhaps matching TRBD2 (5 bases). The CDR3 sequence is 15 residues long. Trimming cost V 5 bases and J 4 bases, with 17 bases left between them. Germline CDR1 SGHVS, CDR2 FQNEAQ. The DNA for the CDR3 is TGTGCCAGCAGCCCCATCACAGTAGGGAGAGAGACCCAGTACTTC. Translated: CASSPITVGRETQYF.

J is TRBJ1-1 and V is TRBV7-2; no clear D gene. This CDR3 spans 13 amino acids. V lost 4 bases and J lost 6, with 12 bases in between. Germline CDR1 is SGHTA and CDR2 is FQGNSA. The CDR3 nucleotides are TGTGCCAGCAGCTGGGTGGGGAGGCCTGAAGCTTTCTTT. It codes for CASSWVGRPEAFF.

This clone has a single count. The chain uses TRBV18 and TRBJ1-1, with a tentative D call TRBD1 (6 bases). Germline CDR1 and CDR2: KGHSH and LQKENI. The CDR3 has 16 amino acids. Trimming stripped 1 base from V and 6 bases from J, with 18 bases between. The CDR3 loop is CASSPQVIGGEAEAFF. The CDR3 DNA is TGTGCCAGCTCACCACAGGTTATTGGGGGCGAGGCTGAAGCTTTCTTT.

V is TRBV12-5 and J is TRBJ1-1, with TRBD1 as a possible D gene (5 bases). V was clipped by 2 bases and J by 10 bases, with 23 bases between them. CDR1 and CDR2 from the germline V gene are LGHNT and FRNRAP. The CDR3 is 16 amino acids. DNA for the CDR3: TGTGCTAGTGGTTTGCTCGTACGGGGGTACTCCAGGAGAGCTTTCTTT. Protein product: CASGLLVRGYSRRAFF.

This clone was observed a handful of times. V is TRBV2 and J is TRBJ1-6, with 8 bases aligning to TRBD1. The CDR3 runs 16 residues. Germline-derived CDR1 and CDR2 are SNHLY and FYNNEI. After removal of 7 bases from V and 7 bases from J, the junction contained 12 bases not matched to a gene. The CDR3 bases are TGTGCCAGCATCCTACCCCAGGGGGCAAGGAATTCACCCCTCCACTTT. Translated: CASILPQGARNSPLHF. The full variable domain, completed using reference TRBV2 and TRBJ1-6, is EPEVTQTPSHQVTQMGQEVILRCVPISNHLYFYWYRQILGQKVEFLVSFYNNEISEKSEIFDDQFSVERPDGSNFTLKIRSTKLEDSAMYFCASILPQGARNSPLHFGNGTRLTVT.

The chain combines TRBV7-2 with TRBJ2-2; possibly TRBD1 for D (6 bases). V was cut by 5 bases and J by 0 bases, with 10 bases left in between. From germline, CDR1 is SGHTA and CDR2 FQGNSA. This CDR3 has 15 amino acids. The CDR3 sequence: CASSPRGTNTGELFF. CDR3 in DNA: TGTGCCAGCAGCCCTAGGGGGACGAACACCGGGGAGCTGTTTTTT. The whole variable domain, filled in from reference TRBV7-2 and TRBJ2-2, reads GAGVSQSPSNKVTEKGKDVELRCDPISGHTALYWYRQSLGQGLEFLIYFQGNSAPDKSGLPSDRFSAERTGGSVSTLTIQRTQQEDSAVYLCASSPRGTNTGELFFGEGSRLTVL.

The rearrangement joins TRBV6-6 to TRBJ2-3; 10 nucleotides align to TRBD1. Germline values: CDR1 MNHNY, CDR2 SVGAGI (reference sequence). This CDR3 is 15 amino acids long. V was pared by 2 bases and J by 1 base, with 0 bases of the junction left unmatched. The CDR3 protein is CASSYGTGGTDTQYF. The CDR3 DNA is TGTGCCAGCAGTTACGGGACAGGGGGCACAGATACGCAGTATTTT.

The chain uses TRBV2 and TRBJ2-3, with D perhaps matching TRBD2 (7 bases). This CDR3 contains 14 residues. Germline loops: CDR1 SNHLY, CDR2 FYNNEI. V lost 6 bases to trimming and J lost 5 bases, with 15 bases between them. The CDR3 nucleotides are TGTGCCAGCAGCGGACAGCGGGATATAGATACGCAGTATTTT. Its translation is CASSGQRDIDTQYF. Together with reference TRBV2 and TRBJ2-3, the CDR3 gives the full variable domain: EPEVTQTPSHQVTQMGQEVILRCVPISNHLYFYWYRQILGQKVEFLVSFYNNEISEKSEIFDDQFSVERPDGSNFTLKIRSTKLEDSAMYFCASSGQRDIDTQYFGPGTRLTVL.

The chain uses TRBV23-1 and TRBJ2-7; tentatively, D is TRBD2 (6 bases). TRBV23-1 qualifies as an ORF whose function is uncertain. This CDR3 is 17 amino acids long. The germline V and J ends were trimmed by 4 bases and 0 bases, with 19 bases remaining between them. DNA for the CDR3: TGCGCCAGCAGTCCCCAATTCAGGGACTCAAGCTCCTACGAGCAGTACTTC. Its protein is CASSPQFRDSSSYEQYF.

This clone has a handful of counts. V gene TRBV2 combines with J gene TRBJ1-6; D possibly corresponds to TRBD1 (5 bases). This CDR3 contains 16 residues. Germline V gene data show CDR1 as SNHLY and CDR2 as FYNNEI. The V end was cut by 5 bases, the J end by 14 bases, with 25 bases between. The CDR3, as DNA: TGTGCCAGCAGTAAGGACATACCCTCCGCATTCATAACCCTCCACTTT. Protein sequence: CASSKDIPSAFITLHF.

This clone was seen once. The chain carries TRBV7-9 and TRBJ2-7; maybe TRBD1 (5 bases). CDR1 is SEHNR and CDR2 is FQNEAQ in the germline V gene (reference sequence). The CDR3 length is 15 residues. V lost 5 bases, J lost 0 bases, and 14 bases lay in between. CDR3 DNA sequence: TGTGCCAGCAGCGTCGCAGGGTATAGCTCCTACGAGCAGTACTTC. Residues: CASSVAGYSSYEQYF.

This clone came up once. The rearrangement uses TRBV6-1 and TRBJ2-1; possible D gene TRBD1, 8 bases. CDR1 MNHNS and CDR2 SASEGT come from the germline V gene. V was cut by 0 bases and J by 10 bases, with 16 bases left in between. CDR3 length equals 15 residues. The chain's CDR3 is CASSEATGGGREQFF. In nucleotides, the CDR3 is TGTGCCAGCAGTGAAGCTACAGGGGGGGGCCGAGAGCAGTTCTTC.

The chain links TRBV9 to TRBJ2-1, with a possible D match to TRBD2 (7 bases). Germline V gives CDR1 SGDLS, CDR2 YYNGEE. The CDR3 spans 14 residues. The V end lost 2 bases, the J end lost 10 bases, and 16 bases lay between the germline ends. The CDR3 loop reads CASSVLGGPSEQFF. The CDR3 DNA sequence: TGTGCCAGCAGCGTCTTGGGGGGGCCCTCAGAGCAGTTCTTC.

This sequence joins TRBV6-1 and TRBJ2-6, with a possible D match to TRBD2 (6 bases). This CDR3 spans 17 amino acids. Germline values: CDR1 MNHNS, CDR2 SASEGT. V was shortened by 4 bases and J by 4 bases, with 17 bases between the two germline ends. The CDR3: CASSVRRGGWGANVLTF. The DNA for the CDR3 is TGTGCCAGCAGTGTCAGGAGGGGTGGTTGGGGGGCCAACGTCCTGACTTTC.

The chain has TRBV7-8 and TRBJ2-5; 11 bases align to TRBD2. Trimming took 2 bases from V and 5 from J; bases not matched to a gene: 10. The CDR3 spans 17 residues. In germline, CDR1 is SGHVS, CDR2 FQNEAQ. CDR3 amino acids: CASSLRLAGGSGETQYF. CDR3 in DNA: TGTGCCAGCAGCTTAAGGCTAGCGGGAGGTTCGGGGGAGACCCAGTACTTC.

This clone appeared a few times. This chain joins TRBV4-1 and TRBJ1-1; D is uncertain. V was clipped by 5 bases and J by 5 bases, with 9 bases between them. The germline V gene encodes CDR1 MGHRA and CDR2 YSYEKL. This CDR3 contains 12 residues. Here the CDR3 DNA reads TGCGCCAGCAGCACCCGGGAGACTGAAGCTTTCTTT. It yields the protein CASSTRETEAFF.

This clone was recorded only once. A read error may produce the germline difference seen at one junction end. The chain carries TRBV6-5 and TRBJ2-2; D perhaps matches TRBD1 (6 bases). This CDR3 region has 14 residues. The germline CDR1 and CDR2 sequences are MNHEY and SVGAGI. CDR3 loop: CASSSPQGRGALFF. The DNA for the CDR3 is TGTGCCAGCAGTTCTCCACAGGGACGTGGGGCGCTGTTTTTT.

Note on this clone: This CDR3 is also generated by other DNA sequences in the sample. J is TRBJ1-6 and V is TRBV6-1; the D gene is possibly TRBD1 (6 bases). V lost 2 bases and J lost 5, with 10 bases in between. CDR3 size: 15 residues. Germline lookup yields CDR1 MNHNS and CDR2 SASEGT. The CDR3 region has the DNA TGTGCCAGCAGTGAATGGGACATAGATAATTCACCCCTCCACTTT. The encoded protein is CASSEWDIDNSPLHF.

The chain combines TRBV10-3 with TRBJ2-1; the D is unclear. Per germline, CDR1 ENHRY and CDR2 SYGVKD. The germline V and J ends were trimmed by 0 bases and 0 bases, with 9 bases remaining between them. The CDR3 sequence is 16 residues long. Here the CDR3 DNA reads TGTGCCATCAGTGAGTCGAACTACCGCTCCTACAATGAGCAGTTCTTC. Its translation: CAISESNYRSYNEQFF.

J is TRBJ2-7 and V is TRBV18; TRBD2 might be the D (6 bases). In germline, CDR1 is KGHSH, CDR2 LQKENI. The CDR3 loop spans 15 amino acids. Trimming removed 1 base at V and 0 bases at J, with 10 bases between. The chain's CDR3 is CASSPRAGRSYEQYF. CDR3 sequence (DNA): TGTGCCAGCTCACCACGAGCGGGCCGCTCCTACGAGCAGTACTTC.

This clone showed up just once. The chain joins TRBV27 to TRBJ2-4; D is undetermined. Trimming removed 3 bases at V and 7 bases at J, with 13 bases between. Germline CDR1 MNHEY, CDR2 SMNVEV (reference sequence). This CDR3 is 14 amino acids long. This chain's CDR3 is CASSFLRNANIQYF. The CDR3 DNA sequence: TGTGCCAGCAGTTTTTTACGAAATGCGAACATTCAGTACTTC.

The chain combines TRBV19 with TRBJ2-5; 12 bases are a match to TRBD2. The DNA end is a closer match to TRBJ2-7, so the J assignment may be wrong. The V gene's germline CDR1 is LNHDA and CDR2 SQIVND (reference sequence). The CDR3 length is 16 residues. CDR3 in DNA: TGTGCCAGTAGTGCGCGTACTAGCGGGAGGACCTACGAGCAGTACTTC. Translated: CASSARTSGRTYEQYF.

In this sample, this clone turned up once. In nucleotides, the CDR3 is TGTGCCAGCAGTATACAGGGTTTCGGGGAGCTGTTTTTT. It encodes CASSIQGFGELFF. This chain joins TRBV2 and TRBJ2-2; possibly TRBD1 for D (6 bases). Trimming removed 5 bases at V and 7 bases at J, with 11 bases between. There are 13 residues in the CDR3. The germline CDR1 and CDR2 sequences are SNHLY and FYNNEI.

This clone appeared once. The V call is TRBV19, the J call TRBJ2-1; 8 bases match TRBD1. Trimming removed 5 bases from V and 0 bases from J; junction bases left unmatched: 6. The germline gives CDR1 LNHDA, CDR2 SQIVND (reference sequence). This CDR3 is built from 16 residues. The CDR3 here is CASSSNRGSSYNEQFF. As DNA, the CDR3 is TGTGCCAGTAGTTCGAACAGGGGGAGCTCCTACAATGAGCAGTTCTTC.

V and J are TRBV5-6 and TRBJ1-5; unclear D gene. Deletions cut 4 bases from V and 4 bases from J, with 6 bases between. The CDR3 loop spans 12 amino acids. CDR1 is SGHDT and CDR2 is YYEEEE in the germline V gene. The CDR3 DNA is TGTGCCAGCAGCCGTCCTAATCAGCCCCAGCATTTT. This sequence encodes CASSRPNQPQHF.

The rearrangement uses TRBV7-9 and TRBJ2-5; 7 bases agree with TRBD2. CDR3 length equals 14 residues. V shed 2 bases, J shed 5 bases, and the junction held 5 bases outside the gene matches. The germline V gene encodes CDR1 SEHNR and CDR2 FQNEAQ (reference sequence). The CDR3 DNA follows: TGTGCCAGCAGCTTAAGTGGCGGGAGTGAGACCCAGTACTTC. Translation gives CASSLSGGSETQYF.

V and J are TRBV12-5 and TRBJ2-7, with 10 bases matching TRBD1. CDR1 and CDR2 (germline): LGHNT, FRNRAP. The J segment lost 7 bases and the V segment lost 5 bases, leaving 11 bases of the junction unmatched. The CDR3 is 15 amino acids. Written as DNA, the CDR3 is TGTGCTAGTGGTACTACCGGGACAGGGGTTCGTGAGCAGTACTTC. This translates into CASGTTGTGVREQYF. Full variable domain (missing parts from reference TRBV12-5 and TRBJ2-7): DARVTQTPRHKVTEMGQEVTMRCQPILGHNTVFWYRQTMMQGLELLAYFRNRAPLDDSGMPKDRFSAEMPDATLATLKIQPSEPRDSAVYFCASGTTGTGVREQYFGPGTRLTVT.

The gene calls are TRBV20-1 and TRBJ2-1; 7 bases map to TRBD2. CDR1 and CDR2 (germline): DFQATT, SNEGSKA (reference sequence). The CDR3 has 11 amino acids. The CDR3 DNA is TGCAATGCGGGAGCTACCAATGAGCAGTTCTTC. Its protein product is CNAGATNEQFF.